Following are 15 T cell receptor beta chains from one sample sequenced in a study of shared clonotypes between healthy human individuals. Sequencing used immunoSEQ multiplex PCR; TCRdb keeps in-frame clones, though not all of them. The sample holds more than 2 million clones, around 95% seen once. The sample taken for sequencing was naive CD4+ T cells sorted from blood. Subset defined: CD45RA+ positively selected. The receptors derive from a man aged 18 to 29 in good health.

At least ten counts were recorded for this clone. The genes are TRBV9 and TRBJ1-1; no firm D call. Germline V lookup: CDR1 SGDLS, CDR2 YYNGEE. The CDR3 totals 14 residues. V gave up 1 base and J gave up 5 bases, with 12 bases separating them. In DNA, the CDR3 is TGTGCCAGCAGCGTAAAGCCCGGTGGGACTGAAGCTTTCTTT. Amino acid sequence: CASSVKPGGTEAFF.

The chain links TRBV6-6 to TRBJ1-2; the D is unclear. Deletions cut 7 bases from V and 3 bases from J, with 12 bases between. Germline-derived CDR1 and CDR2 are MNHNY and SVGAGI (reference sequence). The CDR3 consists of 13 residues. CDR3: CASKESLDYGYTF. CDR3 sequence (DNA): TGTGCCAGCAAGGAGAGCCTCGACTATGGCTACACCTTC.

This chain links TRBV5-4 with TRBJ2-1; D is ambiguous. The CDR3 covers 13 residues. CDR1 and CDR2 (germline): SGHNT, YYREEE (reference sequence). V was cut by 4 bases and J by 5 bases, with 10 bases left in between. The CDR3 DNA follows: TGTGCCAGCAGCGAACAGACAAACAATGAGCAGTTCTTC. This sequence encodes CASSEQTNNEQFF.

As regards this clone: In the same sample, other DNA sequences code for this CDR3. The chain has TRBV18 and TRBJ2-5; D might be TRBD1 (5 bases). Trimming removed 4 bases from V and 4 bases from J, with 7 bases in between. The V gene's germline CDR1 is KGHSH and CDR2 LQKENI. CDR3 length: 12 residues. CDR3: CASSRDRETQYF. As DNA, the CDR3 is TGTGCCAGCTCACGAGACAGAGAGACCCAGTACTTC.

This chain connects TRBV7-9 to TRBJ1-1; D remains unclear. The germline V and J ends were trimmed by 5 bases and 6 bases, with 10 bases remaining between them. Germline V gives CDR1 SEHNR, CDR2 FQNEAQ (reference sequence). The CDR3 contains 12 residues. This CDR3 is CASSPPGPEAFF. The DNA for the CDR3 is TGTGCCAGCAGCCCTCCCGGGCCTGAAGCTTTCTTT. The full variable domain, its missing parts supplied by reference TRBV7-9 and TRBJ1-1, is DTGVSQNPRHKITKRGQNVTFRCDPISEHNRLYWYRQTLGQGPEFLTYFQNEAQLEKSRLLSDRFSAERPKGSFSTLEIQRTEQGDSAMYLCASSPPGPEAFFGQGTRLTVV.

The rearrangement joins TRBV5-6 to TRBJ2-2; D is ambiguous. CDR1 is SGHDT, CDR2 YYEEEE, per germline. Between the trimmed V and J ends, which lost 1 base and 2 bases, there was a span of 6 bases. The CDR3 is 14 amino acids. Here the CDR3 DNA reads TGTGCCAGCAGCTTGAAGGATAACACCGGGGAGCTGTTTTTT. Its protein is CASSLKDNTGELFF. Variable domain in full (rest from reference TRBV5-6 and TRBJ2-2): DAGVTQSPTHLIKTRGQQVTLRCSPKSGHDTVSWYQQALGQGPQFIFQYYEEEERQRGNFPDRFSGHQFPNYSSELNVNALLLGDSALYLCASSLKDNTGELFFGEGSRLTVL.

CDR3 coding DNA: TGTGCCAGCAGTGACCTAGCGGGAGGGCCCTTTAGTGGGCAGTTCTTC. It is translated as CASSDLAGGPFSGQFF. The chain is built from TRBV2 and TRBJ2-1; 12 bases match TRBD2. V was clipped by 3 bases and J by 12 bases; unmatched bases: 12. The CDR3 spans 16 residues. Per the germline V gene, CDR1 is SNHLY and CDR2 is FYNNEI. The full variable domain, in which reference TRBV2 and TRBJ2-1 provide the parts outside the CDR3, is EPEVTQTPSHQVTQMGQEVILRCVPISNHLYFYWYRQILGQKVEFLVSFYNNEISEKSEIFDDQFSVERPDGSNFTLKIRSTKLEDSAMYFCASSDLAGGPFSGQFFGPGTRLTVL.

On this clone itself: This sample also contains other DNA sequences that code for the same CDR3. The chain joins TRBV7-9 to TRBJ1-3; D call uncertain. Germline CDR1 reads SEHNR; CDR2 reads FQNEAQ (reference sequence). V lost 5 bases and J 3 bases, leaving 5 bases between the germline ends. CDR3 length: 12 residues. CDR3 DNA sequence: TGTGCCAGCAGCCCGCTTGGAAACACCATATATTTT. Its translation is CASSPLGNTIYF.

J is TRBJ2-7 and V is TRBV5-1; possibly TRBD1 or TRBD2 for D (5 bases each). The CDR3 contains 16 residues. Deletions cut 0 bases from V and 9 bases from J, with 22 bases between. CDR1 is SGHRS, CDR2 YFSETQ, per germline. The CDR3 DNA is TGCGCCAGCAGCTTGGACGGGAAGATCTACGAGCAGGGGCAGTACTTC. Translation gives CASSLDGKIYEQGQYF.

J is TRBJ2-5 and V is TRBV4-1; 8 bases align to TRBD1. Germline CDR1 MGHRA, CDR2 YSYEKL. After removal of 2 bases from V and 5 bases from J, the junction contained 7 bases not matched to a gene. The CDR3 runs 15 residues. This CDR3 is CASSQTGGITETQYF. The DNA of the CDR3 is TGCGCCAGCAGCCAAACAGGGGGGATCACGGAGACCCAGTACTTC.

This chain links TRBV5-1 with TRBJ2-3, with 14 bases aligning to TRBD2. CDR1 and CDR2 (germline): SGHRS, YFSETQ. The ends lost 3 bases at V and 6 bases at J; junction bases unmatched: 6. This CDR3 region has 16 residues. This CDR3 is CASSYGLAGGVDTQYF. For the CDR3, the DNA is TGCGCCAGCAGCTACGGACTAGCGGGGGGCGTGGATACGCAGTATTTT.

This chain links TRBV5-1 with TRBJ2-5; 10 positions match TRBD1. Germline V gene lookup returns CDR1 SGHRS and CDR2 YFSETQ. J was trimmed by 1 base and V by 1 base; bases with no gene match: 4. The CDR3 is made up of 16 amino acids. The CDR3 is CASSLLGTGVQETQYF. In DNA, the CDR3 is TGCGCCAGCAGCTTGCTCGGGACAGGGGTCCAAGAGACCCAGTACTTC.

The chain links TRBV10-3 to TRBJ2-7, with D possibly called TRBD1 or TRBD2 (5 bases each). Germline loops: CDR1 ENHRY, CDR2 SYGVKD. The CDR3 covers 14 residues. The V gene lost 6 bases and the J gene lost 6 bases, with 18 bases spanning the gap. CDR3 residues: CAIRGDLSLGEQYF. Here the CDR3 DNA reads TGTGCCATCAGGGGGGACCTGAGTTTGGGCGAGCAGTACTTC.

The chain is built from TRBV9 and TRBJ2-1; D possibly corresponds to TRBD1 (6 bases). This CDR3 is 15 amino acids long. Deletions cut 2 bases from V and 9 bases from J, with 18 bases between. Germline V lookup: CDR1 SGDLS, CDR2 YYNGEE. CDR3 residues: CASSVWDTRPGEQFF. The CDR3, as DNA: TGTGCCAGCAGCGTCTGGGACACACGTCCCGGTGAGCAGTTCTTC. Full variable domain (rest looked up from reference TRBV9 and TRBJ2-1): DSGVTQTPKHLITATGQRVTLRCSPRSGDLSVYWYQQSLDQGLQFLIQYYNGEERAKGNILERFSAQQFPDLHSELNLSSLELGDSALYFCASSVWDTRPGEQFFGPGTRLTVL.

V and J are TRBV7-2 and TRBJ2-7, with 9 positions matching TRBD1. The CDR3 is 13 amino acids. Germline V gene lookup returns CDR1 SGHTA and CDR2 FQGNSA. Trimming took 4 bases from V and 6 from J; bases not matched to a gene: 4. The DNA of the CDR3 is TGTGCCAGCAGCTATGGGACAGGGCGCGAGCAGTACTTC. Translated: CASSYGTGREQYF.